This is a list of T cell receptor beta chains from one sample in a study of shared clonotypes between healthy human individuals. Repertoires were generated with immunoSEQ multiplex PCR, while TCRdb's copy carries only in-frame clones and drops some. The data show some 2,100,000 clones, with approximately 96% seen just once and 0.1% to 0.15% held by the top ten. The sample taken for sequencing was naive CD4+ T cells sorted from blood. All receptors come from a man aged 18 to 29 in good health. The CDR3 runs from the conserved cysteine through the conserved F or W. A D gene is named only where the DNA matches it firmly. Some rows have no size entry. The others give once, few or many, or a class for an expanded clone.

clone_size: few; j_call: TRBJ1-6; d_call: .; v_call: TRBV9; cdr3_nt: TGTGCCAGCAGCGTAGGGGGTGATAATTCACCCCTCCACTTT; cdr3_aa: CASSVGGDNSPLHF
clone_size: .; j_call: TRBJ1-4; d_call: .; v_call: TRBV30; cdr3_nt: TGTGCCTGTACAGCAACAACTAATGAAAAACTGTTTTTT; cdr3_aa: CACTATTNEKLFF
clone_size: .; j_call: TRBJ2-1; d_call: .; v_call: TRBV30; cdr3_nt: TGTGCCTGGAGTGCCCGACTAGTCTCCAATGAGCAGTTCTTC; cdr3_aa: CAWSARLVSNEQFF
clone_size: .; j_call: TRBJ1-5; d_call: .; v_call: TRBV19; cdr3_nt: TGTGCCAGTAGTCCTCAGGGAGGGCCCCAGCATTTT; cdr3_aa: CASSPQGGPQHF
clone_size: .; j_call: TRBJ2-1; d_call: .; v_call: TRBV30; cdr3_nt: TGTGCCTGGAGTGTTAAGGCAGGCCCCAATGAGCAGTTCTTC; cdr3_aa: CAWSVKAGPNEQFF
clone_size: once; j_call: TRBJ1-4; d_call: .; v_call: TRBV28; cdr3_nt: TGTGCCAGCAGTCCACAGGACCGCGAAAAACTGTTTTTT; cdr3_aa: CASSPQDREKLFF
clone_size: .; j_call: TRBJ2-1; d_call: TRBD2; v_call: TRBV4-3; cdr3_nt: TGCGCCAGCAGCCAAGACCCCGGGCTAGCGGGAGCCCCTCAGTTCTTC; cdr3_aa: CASSQDPGLAGAPQFF
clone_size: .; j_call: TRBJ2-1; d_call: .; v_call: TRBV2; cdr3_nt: TGTGCCAGCAGTTCAGGATTCTCCTACAATGAGCAGTTCTTC; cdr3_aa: CASSSGFSYNEQFF
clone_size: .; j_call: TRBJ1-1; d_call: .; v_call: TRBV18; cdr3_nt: TGTGCCAGCTCACCCGGGCAGGGCCCAATGGGGGCTTTCTTT; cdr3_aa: CASSPGQGPMGAFF
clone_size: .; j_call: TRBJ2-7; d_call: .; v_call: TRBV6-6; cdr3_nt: TGTGCCAGCACGAGGGGGACCGGACACACCTACGAGCAGTACTTC; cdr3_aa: CASTRGTGHTYEQYF
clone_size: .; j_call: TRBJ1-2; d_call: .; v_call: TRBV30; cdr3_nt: TGTGCCTGGAGTCTCGAGACACTGACTAACTATGGCTACACCTTC; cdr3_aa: CAWSLETLTNYGYTF
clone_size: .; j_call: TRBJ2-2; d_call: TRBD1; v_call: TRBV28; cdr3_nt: TGTGCCAGCAGTTTAATCCCGCAGGGACAGTTCACCGGGGAGCTGTTTTTT; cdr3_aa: CASSLIPQGQFTGELFF
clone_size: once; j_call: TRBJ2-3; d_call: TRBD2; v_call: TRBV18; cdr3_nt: TGTGCCAGCTCCCCGAGTGGGGCTAGCGGGGCCGTTACGCAGTATTTT; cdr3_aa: CASSPSGASGAVTQYF
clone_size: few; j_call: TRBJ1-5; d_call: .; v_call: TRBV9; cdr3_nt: TGTGCCAGCAGCGAGACAGGTACTAGCAATCAGCCCCAGCATTTT; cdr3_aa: CASSETGTSNQPQHF
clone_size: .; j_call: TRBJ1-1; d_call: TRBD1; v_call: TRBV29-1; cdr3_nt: TGCAGCGTTGGACAGGGGGCAGGTACTGAAGCTTTCTTT; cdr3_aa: CSVGQGAGTEAFF
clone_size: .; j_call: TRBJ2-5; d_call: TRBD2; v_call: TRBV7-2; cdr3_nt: TGTGCCAGCAGCTTTGGTAGCGGGAGACAAGAGACCCAGTACTTC; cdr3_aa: CASSFGSGRQETQYF
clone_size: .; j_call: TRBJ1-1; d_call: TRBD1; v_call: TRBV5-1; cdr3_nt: TGCGCCAGCAGCCCGGACAGGGGTATGAACACTGAAGCTTTCTTT; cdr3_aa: CASSPDRGMNTEAFF
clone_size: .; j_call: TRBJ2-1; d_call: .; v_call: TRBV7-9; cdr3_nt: TGTGCCAGCAGCTTAGCGGGGGGGCGATCCAATGAGCAGTTCTTC; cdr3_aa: CASSLAGGRSNEQFF
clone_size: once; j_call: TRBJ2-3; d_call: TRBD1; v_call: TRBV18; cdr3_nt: TGTGCCAGCTCACCACCCGGGACAGGCACCCTTAGCACAGATACGCAGTATTTT; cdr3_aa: CASSPPGTGTLSTDTQYF
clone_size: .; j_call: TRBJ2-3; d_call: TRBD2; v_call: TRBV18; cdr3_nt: TGTGCCAGCTCACCATTTGTTACTAGCGGACCAGATACGCAGTATTTT; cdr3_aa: CASSPFVTSGPDTQYF
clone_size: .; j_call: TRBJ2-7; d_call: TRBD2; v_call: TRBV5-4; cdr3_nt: TGTGCCAGCAGCTTGGTTGGCGGGAGCGTTTCCGAGCAGTACTTC; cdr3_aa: CASSLVGGSVSEQYF
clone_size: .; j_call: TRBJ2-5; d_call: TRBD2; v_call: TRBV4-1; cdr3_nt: TGCGCCAGCAGCCAAGTGGCGGGAGCTCAAGAGACCCAGTACTTC; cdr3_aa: CASSQVAGAQETQYF
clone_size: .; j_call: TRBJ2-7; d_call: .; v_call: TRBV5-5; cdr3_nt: TGTGCCAGCAGCTTGGAGCTGGGGACGACCTACGAGCAGTACTTC; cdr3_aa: CASSLELGTTYEQYF
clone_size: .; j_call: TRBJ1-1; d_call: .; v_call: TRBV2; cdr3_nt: TGTGCCAGCAGTGCGGGGGGCTCCTCTGAAGCTTTCTTT; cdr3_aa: CASSAGGSSEAFF
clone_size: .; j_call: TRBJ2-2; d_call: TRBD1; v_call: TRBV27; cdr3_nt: TGTGCCAGCAGTTCGGACAGGGGAACCGGGGAGCTGTTTTTT; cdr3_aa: CASSSDRGTGELFF
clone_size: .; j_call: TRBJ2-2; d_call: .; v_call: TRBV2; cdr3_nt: TGTGCCAGCAGTGTGTCGGGGGCCGACACCGGGGAGCTGTTTTTT; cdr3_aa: CASSVSGADTGELFF
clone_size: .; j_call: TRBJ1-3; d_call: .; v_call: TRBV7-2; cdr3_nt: TGTGCCAGCAGCTTAACAGACCTCTCTCGAAACACCATATATTTT; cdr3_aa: CASSLTDLSRNTIYF
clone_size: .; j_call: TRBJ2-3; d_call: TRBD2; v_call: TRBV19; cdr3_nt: TGTGCCAGTACTGAACCGGCCGGGGGGAGAGATACGCAGTATTTT; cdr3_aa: CASTEPAGGRDTQYF
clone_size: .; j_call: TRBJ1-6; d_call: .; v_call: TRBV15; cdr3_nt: TGTGCCACCAGCAGAGAAGCAGGGTTGTATAATTCACCCCTCCACTTT; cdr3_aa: CATSREAGLYNSPLHF
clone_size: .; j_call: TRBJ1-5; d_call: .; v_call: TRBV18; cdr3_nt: TGTGCCAGCTCACCAGGGTGGGGTCAGCCCCAGCATTTT; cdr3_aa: CASSPGWGQPQHF
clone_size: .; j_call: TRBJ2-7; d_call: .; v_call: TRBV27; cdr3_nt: TGTGCCAGCAGGCCCCTGGCAGGGAGGAGCTCCTACGAGCAGTACTTC; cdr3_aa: CASRPLAGRSSYEQYF
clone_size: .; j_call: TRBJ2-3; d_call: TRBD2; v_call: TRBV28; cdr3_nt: TGTGCCAGCAGTTCAACCGCGGGGGGGGACCGTACGCAGTATTTT; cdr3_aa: CASSSTAGGDRTQYF
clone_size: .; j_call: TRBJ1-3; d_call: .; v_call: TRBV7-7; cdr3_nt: TGTGCTAGCAGCTTAGACTCTGGAAACACCATATATTTT; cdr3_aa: CASSLDSGNTIYF
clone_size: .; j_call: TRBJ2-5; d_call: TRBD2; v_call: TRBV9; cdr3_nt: TGTGCCAGCAGCGTAGATAGCGGGGGGCCCCAAGAGACCCAGTACTTC; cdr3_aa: CASSVDSGGPQETQYF
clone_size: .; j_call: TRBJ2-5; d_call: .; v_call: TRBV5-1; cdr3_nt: TGCGCCAGCAGCCCTAGGACAGAAGAGACCCAGTACTTC; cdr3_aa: CASSPRTEETQYF
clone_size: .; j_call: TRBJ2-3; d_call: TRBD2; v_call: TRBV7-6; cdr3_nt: TGTGCCAGCGGAACTAGCGGTAACACAGATACGCAGTATTTT; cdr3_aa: CASGTSGNTDTQYF
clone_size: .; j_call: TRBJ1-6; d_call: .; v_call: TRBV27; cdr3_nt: TGTGCCAGCAGTTTATCCCGGGGGGATTCACCCCTCCACTTT; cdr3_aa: CASSLSRGDSPLHF
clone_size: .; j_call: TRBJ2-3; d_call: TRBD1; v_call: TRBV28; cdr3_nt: TGTGCCAGCAGTCCGACAGGGGGTATCTCTATAGGCACAGATACGCAGTATTTT; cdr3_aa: CASSPTGGISIGTDTQYF
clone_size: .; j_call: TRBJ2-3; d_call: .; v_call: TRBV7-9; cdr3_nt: TGTGCCAGCAGCCCGCGGGCGGGCGGCACAGATACGCAGTATTTT; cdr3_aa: CASSPRAGGTDTQYF
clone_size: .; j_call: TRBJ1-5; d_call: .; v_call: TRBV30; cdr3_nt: TGTGCCTGGAGTGGTAGCATGGATCAGCCCCAGCATTTT; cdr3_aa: CAWSGSMDQPQHF
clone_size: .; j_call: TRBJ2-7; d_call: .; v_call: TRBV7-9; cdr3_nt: TGTGCCAGCAGCTTTAGGCTAGACTCCTACGAGCAGTACTTC; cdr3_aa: CASSFRLDSYEQYF
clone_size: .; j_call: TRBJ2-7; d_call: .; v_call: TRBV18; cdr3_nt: TGTGCCAGCTCACCATGGCGCACAGTATACGAGCAGTACTTC; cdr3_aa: CASSPWRTVYEQYF
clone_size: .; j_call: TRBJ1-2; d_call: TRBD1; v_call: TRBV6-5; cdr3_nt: TGTGCCAGCAGTGACAGGGGGCGATACTATGGCTACACCTTC; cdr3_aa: CASSDRGRYYGYTF
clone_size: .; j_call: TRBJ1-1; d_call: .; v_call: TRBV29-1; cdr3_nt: TGCAGCGTTTTATCGGGGATGAACACTGAAGCTTTCTTT; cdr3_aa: CSVLSGMNTEAFF
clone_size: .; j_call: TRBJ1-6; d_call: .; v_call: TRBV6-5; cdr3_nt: TGTGCCAGCAGGACGGGAAGGGATAATTCACCCCTCCACTTT; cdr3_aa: CASRTGRDNSPLHF